The 26 T cell receptor beta chains in this list originate from one sample, sequenced in a study of blood T cell repertoires in COVID-19. Libraries were prepared by immunoSEQ multiplex PCR; TCRdb keeps only in-frame clonotypes and omits some of them. Of over 200,000 clones listed, roughly nine tenths are singletons. What was sequenced was PBMCs or T cells enriched from blood (not recorded which). The receptors derive from a woman aged 45-60 years in a cohort exposed to, infected with or recovered from COVID-19 (not recorded which).

The gene calls are TRBV12-2 and TRBJ2-5; the table's TRBD1 call for D was not verified on the DNA. TRBV12-2 is a pseudogene. The CDR3 runs to 17 residues. The CDR3 spells CASRLRGPGPSKETQYF. DNA of the CDR3: TGTGCAAGTCGCTTAAGGGGGCCCGGGCCAAGCAAAGAGACCCAGTACTTC.

The chain is built from TRBV7-3 and TRBJ1-1, with 7 bases aligning to TRBD1. This CDR3 spans 16 amino acids. Trimming removed 5 bases from V and 4 bases from J; junction bases left unmatched: 13. Germline V lookup: CDR1 SGHTA, CDR2 FQGTGA. For the CDR3, the DNA is TGTGCCAGCAGCCAAAACCCGACAGGGTTGAGCACTGAAGCTTTCTTT. Its protein product is CASSQNPTGLSTEAFF. The whole variable domain, remainder taken from reference TRBV7-3 and TRBJ1-1, is GAGVSQTPSNKVTEKGKYVELRCDPISGHTALYWYRQSLGQGPEFLIYFQGTGAADDSGLPNDRFFAVRPEGSVSTLKIQRTERGDSAVYLCASSQNPTGLSTEAFFGQGTRLTVV.

The genes are TRBV24-1 and TRBJ2-1, with 10 nucleotides matching TRBD2. The CDR3 loop spans 16 amino acids. The germline V gene encodes CDR1 KGHDR and CDR2 SFDVKD. V lost 4 bases and J lost 1; bases outside the gene matches: 3. The CDR3 protein is CATSDPSGGSYNEQFF. In DNA form, the CDR3 reads TGTGCCACCAGTGACCCTAGCGGGGGATCCTACAATGAGCAGTTCTTC.

The chain joins TRBV3-1 (or the pseudogene TRBV3-2) to TRBJ1-3, with D perhaps matching TRBD1 (5 bases). This CDR3 has 15 amino acids. The germline V gene has CDR1 LGHDT and CDR2 YNNKEL (reference sequence). Trimming cost V 2 bases and J 0 bases, with 8 bases left between them. This chain's CDR3 is CASSQQGVSGNTIYF. The DNA of the CDR3 is TGTGCCAGCAGCCAACAAGGGGTCTCTGGAAACACCATATATTTT.

The chain links TRBV28 to TRBJ2-4; possible D gene TRBD1, 6 bases. CDR1 and CDR2 from the germline V gene are MDHEN and SYDVKM. The CDR3 covers 11 residues. Trimming pared 6 bases from V and 10 bases from J, leaving 10 bases between. CDR3 loop: CASSTGSIQYF. In nucleotides, the CDR3 is TGTGCCAGCAGCACAGGGTCAATTCAGTACTTC.

V gene TRBV9 combines with J gene TRBJ2-3; the match to TRBD1 covers 8 bases. This CDR3 contains 18 residues. CDR1 is SGDLS, CDR2 YYNGEE, per germline. V dropped 1 base and J dropped 3; count of bases not matched to a gene: 13. The CDR3 spells CASSVMGQVGLQTDTQYF. CDR3 nucleotides: TGTGCCAGCAGCGTAATGGGACAGGTGGGTCTTCAAACAGATACGCAGTATTTT.

V gene TRBV18 combines with J gene TRBJ1-2; 8 bases are a match to TRBD1. The CDR3 loop spans 13 amino acids. Per germline, CDR1 KGHSH and CDR2 LQKENI. J lost 7 bases, V lost 6 bases, and 7 bases had no gene match. CDR3 protein: CASSPDRVSGYTF. CDR3 nucleotide sequence: TGTGCCAGCTCTCCGGACAGGGTCTCTGGCTACACCTTC.

The chain couples TRBV7-2 to TRBJ2-2, with D uncertain. The germline V gene encodes CDR1 SGHTA and CDR2 FQGNSA. The CDR3 loop spans 15 amino acids. Trimming left V 5 bases short and J 0 bases short, with 10 bases between. CDR3 coding DNA: TGTGCCAGCAGCCCAGGTTACGCGAACACCGGGGAGCTGTTTTTT. Protein product: CASSPGYANTGELFF.

J is TRBJ2-7 and V is TRBV4-2; a possible D gene is TRBD1 (5 bases). Deletions cut 0 bases from V and 0 bases from J, with 9 bases between. Germline CDR1 is LGHNA and CDR2 is YNFKEQ. There are 15 residues in the CDR3. CDR3 region: CASSQDAGNSYEQYF. CDR3 DNA sequence: TGTGCCAGCAGCCAAGACGCAGGGAACTCCTACGAGCAGTACTTC.

This clone has a handful of counts. The CDR3: CASTREAPGNTIYF. Here the CDR3 DNA reads TGTGCCAGCACAAGAGAAGCTCCTGGAAACACCATATATTTT. The rearrangement uses TRBV2 and TRBJ1-3; no clear D. Trimming removed 7 bases at V and 2 bases at J, with 12 bases between. Germline V gene data show CDR1 as SNHLY and CDR2 as FYNNEI. The CDR3 is 14 amino acids.

The chain has TRBV30 and TRBJ2-3; 9 bases match TRBD2. V lost 3 bases and J lost 4; bases outside the gene matches: 5. The germline V gene encodes CDR1 GTSNPN and CDR2 SVGIG (reference sequence). The CDR3 extends over 14 amino acids. The CDR3 is CAWRNSGGADTQYF. The CDR3 nucleotides are TGTGCCTGGAGAAATAGCGGGGGAGCAGATACGCAGTATTTT.

The V call is TRBV2, the J call TRBJ1-1, with 9 bases that match TRBD1. V shed 6 bases, J shed 5 bases, and the junction held 4 bases outside the gene matches. Germline V gives CDR1 SNHLY, CDR2 FYNNEI. The CDR3 is made up of 13 amino acids. CDR3 nucleotides: TGTGCCAGCAGACGGGACAGGGATACTGAAGCTTTCTTT. This codes for CASRRDRDTEAFF. The full variable domain, in which reference TRBV2 and TRBJ1-1 provide the parts outside the CDR3, is EPEVTQTPSHQVTQMGQEVILRCVPISNHLYFYWYRQILGQKVEFLVSFYNNEISEKSEIFDDQFSVERPDGSNFTLKIRSTKLEDSAMYFCASRRDRDTEAFFGQGTRLTVV.

This chain links TRBV7-3 with TRBJ2-1; 14 bases map to TRBD2. The V and J ends lost 5 bases and 5 bases, in that order; junction bases with no gene match: 5. Germline V CDR1 and CDR2: SGHTA, FQGTGA. The CDR3 is 16 residues long. The DNA for the CDR3 is TGTGCCAGCAGCCCGGGACTAGCGGGGGCTAACAATGAGCAGTTCTTC. Its protein product is CASSPGLAGANNEQFF.

The V call is TRBV11-3, the J call TRBJ1-2; D gene uncertain. The CDR3 is 13 amino acids. V lost 5 bases and J lost 4, with 11 bases in between. CDR1 is SGHNT and CDR2 is YENEEA in the germline V gene. The CDR3 nucleotides read TGTGCCAGCAGCCTGAGCCAGGTCTATGGCTACACCTTC. Amino acid sequence: CASSLSQVYGYTF.

V and J are TRBV25-1 and TRBJ1-5; weak D call: TRBD1 (6 bases). CDR3 length equals 13 residues. The V end was cut by 4 bases, the J end by 4 bases, with 8 bases between. The V gene's germline CDR1 is MGHDK and CDR2 SYGVNS. CDR3 residues: CASSVGTNQPQHF. The CDR3 DNA follows: TGTGCCAGCAGTGTTGGGACAAATCAGCCCCAGCATTTT.

The genes are TRBV2 and TRBJ1-3; no clear D. The CDR3 sequence is 13 residues long. Trimming pared 7 bases from V and 4 bases from J, leaving 11 bases between. Germline assignment: CDR1 SNHLY and CDR2 FYNNEI. In nucleotides, the CDR3 is TGTGCCAGCATGGCTGAGCGCGGAAACACCATATATTTT. Translation gives CASMAERGNTIYF.

The chain recombines TRBV6-5 with TRBJ2-7; D is unresolved. The V end lost 5 bases, the J end lost 7 bases, and 12 bases lay between the germline ends. The germline V gene encodes CDR1 MNHEY and CDR2 SVGAGI. This CDR3 has 12 residues. CDR3 nucleotides: TGTGCCAGCAGTACCCAACTGCGTGAGCAGTACTTC. This sequence encodes CASSTQLREQYF.

The chain is built from TRBV7-9 and TRBJ2-7, with 9 bases that match TRBD2. The CDR3 spans 15 residues. CDR1 and CDR2 from the germline V gene are SEHNR and FQNEAQ (reference sequence). J gave up 4 bases and V 5 bases, and 9 bases lay outside the gene matches. Here the CDR3 reads CASSPLAGVGYEQYF. The DNA of the CDR3 is TGTGCCAGCAGCCCCTTAGCGGGGGTGGGGTACGAGCAGTACTTC.

V and J are TRBV19 and TRBJ1-2, with 7 bases aligning to TRBD1. V was pared by 5 bases and J by 0 bases, with 15 bases of the junction left unmatched. Germline CDR1 reads LNHDA; CDR2 reads SQIVND (reference sequence). This CDR3 has 18 residues. CDR3 in DNA: TGTGCCAGTAGTTTCCGACAGGGCTCAGCTCAAGCTAACTATGGCTACACCTTC. Translation: CASSFRQGSAQANYGYTF.

This clone came up a few times. The genes are TRBV7-9 and TRBJ1-1, with a possible D match to TRBD1 (5 bases). V lost 3 bases and J 3 bases, leaving 8 bases between the germline ends. Germline CDR1 reads SEHNR; CDR2 reads FQNEAQ (reference sequence). This CDR3 spans 13 amino acids. The CDR3 reads CASSFGGDTEAFF. DNA for the CDR3: TGTGCCAGCAGCTTTGGAGGGGACACTGAAGCTTTCTTT.

The V call is TRBV5-8, the J call TRBJ1-2, with 7 bases that match TRBD1. Germline loops: CDR1 SGHTS, CDR2 YDEGEE. Losses at the gene ends were 5 bases for V and 3 bases for J; bases not matched to a gene: 10. CDR3 size: 15 residues. The CDR3 coding sequence is TGTGCCAGCAGATTTATCTCCACAGGGGACTATGGCTACACCTTC. Protein: CASRFISTGDYGYTF.

This clone has only one observation. CDR3 sequence reads: CASRNTGTSGGKYEQYF. The CDR3 DNA reads as TGTGCCAGCAGGAATACCGGGACTAGCGGGGGTAAATACGAGCAGTACTTC. The chain combines TRBV28 with TRBJ2-7, with TRBD2 matching over 14 bases. The CDR3 is 17 amino acids. The V segment lost 6 bases and the J segment 4 bases; nucleotides outside the gene matches: 11. Germline CDR1 and CDR2: MDHEN and SYDVKM.

This chain joins TRBV7-3 and TRBJ2-3; D unresolved. The ends were cut back, 0 bases at V and 6 bases at J, with 7 bases in the middle. In germline, CDR1 is SGHTA, CDR2 FQGTGA. The CDR3 covers 13 residues. The CDR3 DNA reads TGTGCCAGCAGCTTAACGGCGGATGATACGCAGTATTTT. This codes for CASSLTADDTQYF. The entire variable domain, with the rest obtained from reference TRBV7-3 and TRBJ2-3, is as follows: GAGVSQTPSNKVTEKGKYVELRCDPISGHTALYWYRQSLGQGPEFLIYFQGTGAADDSGLPNDRFFAVRPEGSVSTLKIQRTERGDSAVYLCASSLTADDTQYFGPGTRLTVL.

The chain carries TRBV3-1 (or the pseudogene TRBV3-2) and TRBJ1-5; D unresolved. Trimming pared 3 bases from V and 9 bases from J, leaving 12 bases between. The CDR3 totals 13 residues. CDR1 is LGHDT and CDR2 is YNNKEL in the germline V gene (reference sequence). CDR3 loop: CASSHRTASPQHF. The CDR3 DNA reads as TGTGCCAGCAGCCATCGAACAGCCTCGCCCCAGCATTTT.

V usage is TRBV7-2 and J usage is TRBJ1-4, with 11 bases matching TRBD1. Trimming removed 5 bases from V and 8 bases from J; junction bases left unmatched: 10. This CDR3 spans 16 amino acids. CDR1 and CDR2 from the germline V gene are SGHTA and FQGNSA. Here the CDR3 reads CASSEIWTGGREKLFF. The CDR3 nucleotides are TGTGCCAGCAGCGAAATTTGGACAGGGGGCAGGGAAAAACTGTTTTTT.

The gene calls are TRBV11-2 and TRBJ1-6, with D tentatively TRBD1 (6 bases). The CDR3 has 13 amino acids. V was trimmed by 0 bases and J by 14 bases, leaving 11 bases between them. Germline V gives CDR1 SGHAT, CDR2 FQNNGV. CDR3 nucleotide sequence: TGTGCCAGCAGCTTAGAGGCTGAGGGGGCCCTCCACTTT. Translating gives CASSLEAEGALHF.